This entry describes one T cell receptor (beta chain). The antigen is not known. Germline V gene data show CDR1 as SEHNR and CDR2 as FQNEAQ (reference sequence). The V end lost 5 bases, the J end lost 1 base, and 11 bases lay between the germline ends. The CDR3 sequence is 14 residues long. The method was immunoSEQ multiplex PCR; TCRdb's version includes in-frame clones alone and lacks a portion of them. The repertoire holds about 180,000 clones, with approximately 94% as singletons. These data belong to a study of T cell responses to AZD1222 COVID-19 vaccine. Study-level background: Second-dose groups at about 4 or about 12 weeks were pooled.

Findings and limits, study-wide: It should be noted that donors were predominantly white British and more often female, and clonal diversity was possibly underestimated. Rises in breadth and depth of Spike-specific TCRs came after two AZD1222 doses.

The source is an adult in good health. The source material was peripheral blood, sampled on day 0 of AZD1222 vaccination. V usage is TRBV7-9 and J usage is TRBJ1-2; D possibly corresponds to TRBD1 (6 bases). The CDR3 region is CASSHEGVNYGYTF. CDR3 nucleotide sequence: TGTGCCAGCAGCCACGAGGGGGTTAACTATGGCTACACCTTC.